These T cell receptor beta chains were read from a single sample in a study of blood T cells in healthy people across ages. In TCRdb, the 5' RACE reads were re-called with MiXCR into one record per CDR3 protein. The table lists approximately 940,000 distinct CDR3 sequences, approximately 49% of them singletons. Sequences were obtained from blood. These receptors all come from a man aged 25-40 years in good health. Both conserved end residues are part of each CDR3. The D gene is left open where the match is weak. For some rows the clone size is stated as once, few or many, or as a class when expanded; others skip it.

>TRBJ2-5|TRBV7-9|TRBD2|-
CASRPTMKGGGARETQYF
TGTGCCAGCAGACCTACTATGAAAGGCGGGGGAGCTAGAGAGACCCAGTACTTC
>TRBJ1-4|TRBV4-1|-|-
CASSQAPTQNEKLFF
TGCGCCAGCAGCCAAGCACCCACGCAAAATGAAAAACTGTTTTTT
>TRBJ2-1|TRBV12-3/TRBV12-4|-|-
CASSFDLTWFWRGPIDNEQFF
TGTGCCAGCAGTTTCGACCTCACGTGGTTCTGGCGGGGGCCAATAGACAATGAGCAGTTCTTC
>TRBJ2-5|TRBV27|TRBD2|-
CASRRAGLETQYF
TGTGCCAGCAGACGAGCGGGGCTAGAGACCCAGTACTTC
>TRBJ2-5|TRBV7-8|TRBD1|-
CASSPRTGSQETQYF
TGTGCCAGCAGCCCCCGGACAGGGTCCCAAGAGACCCAGTACTTC
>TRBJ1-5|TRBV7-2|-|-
CASSLWGGVDQPQHF
TGTGCCAGCAGCTTGTGGGGGGGAGTAGATCAGCCCCAGCATTTT
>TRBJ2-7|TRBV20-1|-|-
CSAVDRTKRTEQYF
TGCAGTGCTGTTGACAGGACAAAGAGAACCGAGCAGTACTTC
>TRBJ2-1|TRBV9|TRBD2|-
CASNGGGLNEQFF
TGTGCCAGCAATGGGGGGGGATTAAATGAGCAGTTCTTC
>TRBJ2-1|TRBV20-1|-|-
CSASRDNEQFF
TGCAGTGCTAGCAGGGACAATGAGCAGTTCTTC
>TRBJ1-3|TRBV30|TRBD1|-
CAWSVGQISGNTIYF
TGTGCCTGGAGTGTGGGACAGATCTCTGGAAACACCATATATTTT
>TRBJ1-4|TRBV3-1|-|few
CASSQDLGVATNEKLFF
TGTGCCAGCAGCCAAGATCTAGGGGTTGCAACTAATGAAAAACTGTTTTTT
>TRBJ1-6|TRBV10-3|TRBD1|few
CAIRAGQGLSPLHF
TGTGCCATCAGAGCGGGACAGGGTTTGTCACCCCTCCACTTT
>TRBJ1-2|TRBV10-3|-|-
CAISDGGGVYSPGYTF
TGTGCCATCAGTGATGGTGGAGGGGTTTATAGCCCTGGCTACACCTTC
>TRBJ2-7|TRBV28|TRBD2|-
CASVRGNYEQYF
TGTGCCAGTGTGCGGGGGAACTACGAGCAGTACTTC
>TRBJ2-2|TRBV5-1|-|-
CASSLASSAGELFF
TGCGCCAGCAGCTTGGCCTCCAGCGCCGGGGAGCTGTTTTTT
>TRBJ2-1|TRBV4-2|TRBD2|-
CASSQGLLAGASYNEQFF
TGTGCCAGCAGCCAAGGTCTCCTAGCGGGGGCCTCCTACAATGAGCAGTTCTTC
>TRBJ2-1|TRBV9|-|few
CASSATDRKGEQFF
TGTGCCAGCAGCGCCACCGACCGGAAGGGTGAGCAGTTCTTC
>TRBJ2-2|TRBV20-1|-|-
CSAPSGGRNTGELFF
TGCAGTGCTCCATCAGGGGGGAGAAACACCGGGGAGCTGTTTTTT
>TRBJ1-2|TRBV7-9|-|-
CASSFGNRDEVYGYTF
TGTGCCAGCAGCTTTGGTAACCGGGACGAAGTCTACGGCTACACCTTC
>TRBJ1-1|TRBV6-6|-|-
CASRFTAVNTEAFF
TGTGCCAGCAGGTTCACAGCTGTGAACACTGAAGCTTTCTTT
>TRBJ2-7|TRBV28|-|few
CASTTTERHSDEQYF
TGTGCCAGCACCACCACCGAGCGGCATTCGGACGAGCAGTACTTC
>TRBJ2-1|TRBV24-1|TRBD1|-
CATSGLARTGGVHEQFF
TGTGCCACCAGTGGGTTAGCGAGGACAGGGGGAGTTCATGAGCAGTTCTTC
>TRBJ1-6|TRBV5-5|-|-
CASSLWLAGSPLHF
TGTGCCAGCAGCTTGTGGCTCGCAGGTTCACCCCTCCACTTT
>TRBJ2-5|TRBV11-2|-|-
CASSSQKTQYF
TGTGCCAGCAGCAGCCAAAAGACCCAGTACTTC
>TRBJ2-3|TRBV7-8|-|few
CASSLRPGTDTQYF
TGTGCCAGCAGCTTACGTCCGGGTACAGATACGCAGTATTTT
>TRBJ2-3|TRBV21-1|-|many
CASPSGGGTDTQYF
TGTGCCAGCCCGAGCGGGGGTGGCACAGATACGCAGTATTTT
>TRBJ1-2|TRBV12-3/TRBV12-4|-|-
CASSLDSGPGGHGYTF
TGTGCCAGCAGTTTAGACTCGGGGCCCGGCGGCCATGGCTACACCTTC
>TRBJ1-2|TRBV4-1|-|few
CASSQEAGTNYGYTF
TGCGCCAGCAGCCAAGAGGCCGGAACTAACTATGGCTACACCTTC
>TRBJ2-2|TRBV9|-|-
CASSVGATGFTGELFF
TGTGCCAGCAGCGTAGGGGCAACAGGGTTCACCGGGGAGCTGTTTTTT
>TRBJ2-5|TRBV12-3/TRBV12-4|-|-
CASSSSGAGQYF
TGTGCCAGCAGTTCCTCAGGGGCGGGGCAGTACTTC
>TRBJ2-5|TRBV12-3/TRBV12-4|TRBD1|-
CASSTGGETQYF
TGTGCCAGCAGTACAGGGGGAGAGACCCAGTACTTC
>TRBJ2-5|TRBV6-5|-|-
CASSTTTETQYF
TGTGCCAGCTCGACAACCACAGAGACCCAGTACTTC
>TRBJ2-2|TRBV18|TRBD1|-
CASSSGTGPTGELFF
TGTGCCAGCTCGTCCGGGACAGGGCCGACCGGGGAGCTGTTTTTT
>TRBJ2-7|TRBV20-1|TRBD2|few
CSASSGVFSYEQYF
TGCAGTGCTTCTAGCGGGGTCTTCTCCTACGAGCAGTACTTC
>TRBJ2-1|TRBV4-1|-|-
CASHSPKGSYNEQFF
TGCGCCAGCCACTCCCCGAAAGGTTCCTACAATGAGCAGTTCTTC